The clone carrying this T cell receptor (beta chain) was seen many times. Its target is unknown. This sample was taken from a study of T cells in Graves' hyperthyroidism and ophthalmopathy. Background on the study: Peripheral blood collection took place at initial diagnosis, before any treatment.

The V gene's germline CDR1 is PRHDT and CDR2 FYEKMQ (reference sequence). The CDR3 loop spans 18 amino acids. The junction had 12 bases not matched to a gene; V was cut back by 1 base and J by 5 bases. Subjects aged 18 to 65 presented with newly diagnosed hyperthyroidism of less than 2 months' duration. The sample, blood from the first hyperthyroidism diagnosis, precedes any ophthalmopathy symptoms. Study-wide points: Blood held most thyroid clonotypes expanded above 0.001 frequency.

Amplified TCR beta CDR3 regions derived from RNA transcripts. During a first-round RT-PCR of the TCR CDR3, the HTBI primer set was used. A single record per CDR3 protein comes from TCRdb applying MiXCR to the multiplex PCR reads. The sample consists of hundreds of thousands of distinct CDR3 sequences, more than 11% of them appearing once. The sample comprised blood. The V call is TRBV13, the J call TRBJ2-2; 8 bases match TRBD1. The source is a woman aged 30 to 39 with Graves' hyperthyroidism that later progressed to Graves' ophthalmopathy. CDR3 protein: CASSLVVNRDRRTGELFF. The DNA for the CDR3 is TGTGCCAGCAGCTTAGTAGTGAATCGGGACAGGAGGACCGGGGAGCTGTTTTTT.